What follows are 20 T cell receptor beta chains derived from one specimen sequenced in a study of vaccination and CD4 T cells after COVID-19. These receptors are not linked to any known antigen. Treatment here: approximately nine-day PBMC culture with coronavirus spike peptide pools or control peptides (ViraFEST assay). Sequencing of DNA taken from cultured CD4+ T cells relied on the Oncomine TCR Beta short-read assay. From the PCR reads, TCRdb called clonotypes with MiXCR, one entry per CDR3 protein. The data contain fewer than 20,000 distinct CDR3 sequences, about 50% of them seen just once; the ten biggest clones take up over 7%. The specimen was CD4+ T cells from blood, cultured in vitro, collected before SARS-CoV-2 vaccination. The receptor set was obtained from a human donor who had recovered from COVID-19.

The V gene is TRBV7-9, the J gene TRBJ2-2, with 8 bases identical to TRBD1. The J segment lost 7 bases and the V segment lost 5 bases, leaving 12 bases of the junction unmatched. The CDR3 extends over 16 amino acids. The germline CDR1 and CDR2 sequences are SEHNR and FQNEAQ (reference sequence). The CDR3 is CASSRRTGIMGGELFF. The CDR3, as DNA: TGTGCCAGCAGCCGAAGGACAGGGATAATGGGCGGGGAGCTGTTTTTT.

The genes are TRBV7-3 and TRBJ2-5, with D possibly matching TRBD2 (7 bases). Trimming cost V 8 bases and J 2 bases, with 24 bases left between them. Germline CDR1 SGHTA, CDR2 FQGTGA. The CDR3 contains 17 residues. The CDR3 loop reads CASGQYTPGLKQETQYF. CDR3 sequence (DNA): TGTGCCAGCGGACAGTATACGCCGGGACTAAAACAAGAGACCCAGTACTTC.

This sequence joins TRBV2 and TRBJ2-7; no clear D. V was trimmed by 5 bases and J by 6 bases, leaving 8 bases between them. The CDR3 loop spans 11 amino acids. The germline V gene has CDR1 SNHLY and CDR2 FYNNEI. The CDR3 protein is CASSLTGEQYF. The CDR3 DNA reads TGTGCCAGCAGTCTCACGGGCGAGCAGTACTTC.

The V and J genes are TRBV6-1 and TRBJ1-1; perhaps TRBD1 as D (5 bases). From germline, CDR1 is MNHNS and CDR2 SASEGT. The ends were cut back, 6 bases at V and 2 bases at J, with 19 bases in the middle. This CDR3 has 16 amino acids. The CDR3 sequence is CASRPPPGRGNTEAFF. The CDR3 DNA reads as TGTGCCAGCAGGCCCCCTCCGGGGAGGGGCAACACTGAAGCTTTCTTT.

This clonotype was counted between two and nine times. The chain uses TRBV6-1 and TRBJ2-7; 11 nucleotides line up with TRBD1. The V gene's germline CDR1 is MNHNS and CDR2 SASEGT. The CDR3 is made up of 15 amino acids. J was trimmed by 1 base and V by 5 bases; bases with no gene match: 4. CDR3 residues: CASSRGTGGSYEQYF. The CDR3 DNA reads TGTGCCAGCAGTAGGGGGACAGGGGGTTCCTACGAGCAGTACTTC.

The chain is built from TRBV20-1 and TRBJ2-7, with 10 bases that match TRBD1. The CDR3 extends over 15 amino acids. V lost 7 bases to trimming and J lost 6 bases; unmatched junction nucleotides: 15. Germline CDR1 and CDR2: DFQATT and SNEGSKA (reference sequence). CDR3 DNA: TGCAGTGTCCCCGGGGGGACAGGGGATGCCAGCGAGCAGTACTTC. As protein: CSVPGGTGDASEQYF.

This sequence joins TRBV19 and TRBJ1-1; a weak D match, TRBD1 (5 bases). CDR3 length: 14 amino acids. V lost 5 bases and J 3 bases, leaving 13 bases between the germline ends. CDR1 and CDR2 from the germline V gene are LNHDA and SQIVND (reference sequence). CDR3 amino acids: CASSSARGHTEAFF. The CDR3 DNA follows: TGTGCCAGTAGTTCAGCAAGGGGCCACACTGAAGCTTTCTTT. The full variable domain, its missing parts supplied by reference TRBV19 and TRBJ1-1, is DGGITQSPKYLFRKEGQNVTLSCEQNLNHDAMYWYRQDPGQGLRLIYYSQIVNDFQKGDIAEGYSVSREKKESFPLTVTSAQKNPTAFYLCASSSARGHTEAFFGQGTRLTVV.

On this clonotype itself: Mismatch with germline at one junction end may stem from a read error. The chain links TRBV7-3 to TRBJ2-3; no clear D. Germline CDR1 SGHTA, CDR2 FQGTGA. The CDR3 is made up of 14 amino acids. DNA for the CDR3: TGTGCCGGCAGCTTACTGGGGTTTTCAGATACGCAGTATTTT. Encoded protein: CAGSLLGFSDTQYF.

The CDR3 loop reads CASRLIRDRVNEQYF. DNA for the CDR3: TGTGCCAGCAGACTCATCCGGGACAGGGTAAACGAGCAGTACTTC. The chain uses TRBV6-1 and TRBJ2-7; 9 nucleotides align to TRBD1. The trim removed 6 bases at V and 5 bases at J, leaving 11 bases unmatched. CDR3 length equals 15 residues. Germline-derived CDR1 and CDR2 are MNHNS and SASEGT.

This clonotype was seen only a few times. The chain links TRBV20-1 to TRBJ2-5; TRBD2 matches at 7 bases. Germline trimming cut 4 bases from V and 5 bases from J; bases unmatched to any gene: 13. The germline V gene has CDR1 DFQATT and CDR2 SNEGSKA (reference sequence). The CDR3 loop spans 15 amino acids. The CDR3 DNA reads as TGCAGTGCTAACCGACTAGCCGGAGCCGGGGAGACCCAGTACTTC. The encoded protein is CSANRLAGAGETQYF.

This chain uses TRBV4-3 with TRBJ2-6, with unresolved D. The CDR3 consists of 16 residues. V shed 0 bases and J shed 1 base, with 7 bases lying between them. CDR1 is LGHNA and CDR2 is YSLEER in the germline V gene. The CDR3 sequence: CASSQEWGSGANVLTF. Here the CDR3 DNA reads TGCGCCAGCAGCCAAGAATGGGGATCTGGGGCCAACGTCCTGACTTTC.

The rearrangement links TRBV1 to TRBJ2-1; TRBD2, as called in the table, went unchecked against the DNA. TRBV1 counts as a pseudogene. CDR3 size: 23 residues. The CDR3 loop is CTSSQTPPLAGIYNEQIYNEQFF. CDR3 coding DNA: TGCACCAGCAGCCAAACCCCTCCCCTAGCGGGGATCTACAATGAGCAGATCTACAATGAGCAGTTCTTC.

In its sample, this clonotype was seen a few times. The chain uses TRBV6-2 or TRBV6-3 and TRBJ2-5; 8 bases fit TRBD1. Germline CDR1 and CDR2: MNHEY and SVGEGT. The CDR3 has 15 residues. V lost 6 bases to trimming and J lost 5 bases; unmatched junction nucleotides: 11. For the CDR3, the DNA is TGTGCCAGCAGCCGGATCCAGGGGGCCTACGAGACCCAGTACTTC. Amino acid sequence: CASSRIQGAYETQYF.

This chain links TRBV28 with TRBJ2-5, with 11 bases fitting TRBD2. The CDR3 has 14 residues. Germline trimming cut 7 bases from V and 4 bases from J; bases unmatched to any gene: 5. Germline assignment: CDR1 MDHEN and CDR2 SYDVKM. The CDR3 nucleotides are TGTGCCAGCAAGGTAGCGGGAGGGTCAGAGACCCAGTACTTC. Its protein is CASKVAGGSETQYF. The whole variable domain, remainder taken from reference TRBV28 and TRBJ2-5, is DVKVTQSSRYLVKRTGEKVFLECVQDMDHENMFWYRQDPGLGLRLIYFSYDVKMKEKGDIPEGYSVSREKKERFSLILESASTNQTSMYLCASKVAGGSETQYFGPGTRLLVL.

V gene TRBV24-1 combines with J gene TRBJ2-7, with 8 bases aligning to TRBD2. CDR1 is KGHDR and CDR2 is SFDVKD in the germline V gene. The CDR3 covers 13 residues. V gave up 9 bases and J gave up 4 bases; unmatched junction bases: 7. CDR3 in DNA: TGTGCCACCGGAAGAGCGGGAGAGTACGAGCAGTACTTC. This codes for CATGRAGEYEQYF.

In this sample, this clonotype is medium-sized. The chain joins TRBV2 to TRBJ1-3; 7 bases fit TRBD1. This CDR3 region has 14 residues. J gave up 0 bases and V 10 bases, and 6 bases lay outside the gene matches. CDR1 is SNHLY and CDR2 is FYNNEI in the germline V gene. CDR3 DNA sequence: TGTGCCATAGACAGGGATTCCTCTGGAAACACCATATATTTT. As protein: CAIDRDSSGNTIYF.

This chain connects TRBV6-2 or TRBV6-3 to TRBJ2-2; maybe TRBD1 (6 bases). The germline V gene has CDR1 MNHEY and CDR2 SVGEGT. The length of the CDR3 is 14 residues. Written as DNA, the CDR3 is TGTGTTCTAGGCAGGGGTCGTAGCACCGGGGAGCTGTTTTTT. Protein sequence: CVLGRGRSTGELFF.

This rearrangement joins TRBV24-1 to TRBJ2-1; tentative D call: TRBD2 (6 bases). Trimming removed 5 bases from V and 6 bases from J, with 25 bases in between. CDR1 is KGHDR, CDR2 SFDVKD, per germline. This CDR3 comprises 18 residues. CDR3 DNA sequence: TGTGCCACCAGTGTCCCCGACTCACCTGCGGGAAAAGGCAATGAGCAGTTCTTC. It codes for CATSVPDSPAGKGNEQFF.

The gene calls are TRBV20-1 and TRBJ2-3; D tentatively reads TRBD1 or TRBD2 (6 bases each). Germline loops: CDR1 DFQATT, CDR2 SNEGSKA (reference sequence). There are 15 residues in the CDR3. The CDR3 loop reads CSSLPHGSDRDTQYF. The DNA for the CDR3 is TGCAGCTCCCTCCCCCACGGGAGCGACAGGGATACGCAGTATTTT.

This sequence joins TRBV28 and TRBJ1-4; unclear D gene. Germline CDR1 reads MDHEN; CDR2 reads SYDVKM. Trimming pared 6 bases from V and 8 bases from J, leaving 13 bases between. This CDR3 has 13 residues. The CDR3 DNA is TGTGCCAGCAGCCCTACGACCCGCGAAAAACTGTTTTTT. The encoded protein is CASSPTTREKLFF.